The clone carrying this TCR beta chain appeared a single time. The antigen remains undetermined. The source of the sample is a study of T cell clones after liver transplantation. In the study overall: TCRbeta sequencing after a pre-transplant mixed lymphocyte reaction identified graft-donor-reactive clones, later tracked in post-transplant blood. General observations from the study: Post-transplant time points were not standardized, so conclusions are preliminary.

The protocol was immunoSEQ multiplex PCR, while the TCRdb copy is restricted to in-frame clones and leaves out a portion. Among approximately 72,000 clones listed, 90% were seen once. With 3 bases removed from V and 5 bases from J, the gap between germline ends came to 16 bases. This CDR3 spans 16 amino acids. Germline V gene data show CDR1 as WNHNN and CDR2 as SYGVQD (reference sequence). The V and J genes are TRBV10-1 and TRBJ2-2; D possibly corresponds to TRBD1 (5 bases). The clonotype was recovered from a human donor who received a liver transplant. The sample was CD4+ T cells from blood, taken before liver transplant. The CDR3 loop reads CASSENGADRTGELFF. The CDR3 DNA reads TGCGCCAGCAGTGAAAATGGGGCCGATCGAACCGGGGAGCTGTTTTTT.